The clone carrying this T cell receptor beta chain was seen at least ten times. The sample comes from a study of regulatory T cells in long-lasting Graves disease. Germline-derived CDR1 and CDR2 are MNHEY and SVGEGT. This CDR3 region has 13 residues. V shed 2 bases and J shed 7 bases, with 11 bases lying between them. Regarding time point: newly diagnosed GD, antithyroid drugs for less than 3 months. TCR sequences were obtained from RNA taken from PBMCs. Investigators prepared the TCR beta libraries by applying iRepertoire HTBI primers and Arm-PCR of CDR3 regions. TCRdb passed the multiplex PCR reads through MiXCR, listing each CDR3 protein once. The repertoire has about 440,000 distinct CDR3 sequences, over 15% of them found once; the top ten carry around 10%. Another study also made use of these data, one on T cells in Graves' hyperthyroidism and ophthalmopathy.

The rearrangement uses TRBV6-2 or TRBV6-3 and TRBJ2-5, with a weak D call TRBD2 (6 bases). This sequence was found in a woman aged 30 to 39 with Graves disease. The source material was peripheral blood mononuclear cells (PBMCs), sampled at new diagnosis, from a patient treated with antithyroid drugs. The CDR3 loop reads CASSYAQGGTQYF. The CDR3, as DNA: TGTGCCAGCAGTTACGCCCAGGGAGGGACCCAGTACTTC.